The 22 T cell receptor beta chains given below trace back to one sample, sequenced in a study of beta chain features in type 1 diabetes (dated by TCRdb to the late 2010s). These receptors lack a known antigen. Findings and caveats that apply to the study as a whole: In all four CD4+ subsets, TCRB CDR3 length was moderately but significantly shorter in type 1 diabetes patients.

The library was made by the immunoSEQ multiplex PCR assay. The High Capacity cDNA Reverse Transcription Kit was used to reverse transcribe all of the isolated RNA, meaning that expressed TCRB transcripts were what got sequenced. As stored in TCRdb, this immuneACCESS dataset retains in-frame rearrangements with V and J assigned. A fraction of the clones does not appear; measured against another copy, unresolved V genes explain less than half of the discrepancy, and the remainder lacks a known reason. The table for this sample lists about 390,000 clones; roughly a tenth of them were counted only once. Roughly 0.6% of the sample is held by the ten biggest clonotypes. The sequenced sample consisted of central memory CD4+ T cells from blood. The receptors originated from a man aged 25-45 years with type 1 diabetes.

This chain links TRBV5-8 with TRBJ1-2, with D hard to call. Germline V gene data show CDR1 as SGHTS and CDR2 as YDEGEE. The CDR3 has 13 amino acids. Trimming left V 3 bases short and J 2 bases short, with 8 bases between. CDR3 amino acids: CASSSVSNYGYTF. The CDR3 DNA is TGTGCCAGCAGCTCCGTCTCCAACTATGGCTACACCTTC.

This chain joins TRBV18 and TRBJ2-3; D is perhaps TRBD1 (6 bases). The CDR3 sequence is 16 residues long. The germline V gene has CDR1 KGHSH and CDR2 LQKENI. Trimming removed 5 bases at V and 2 bases at J, with 17 bases between. For the CDR3, the DNA is TGTGCCAGCTCATACATATACAGGGACAACACAGATACGCAGTATTTT. Amino acid sequence: CASSYIYRDNTDTQYF.

The chain employs TRBV27 and TRBJ1-2; 7 bases agree with TRBD1. The junction had 15 bases not matched to a gene; V was cut back by 3 bases and J by 8 bases. The V gene's germline CDR1 is MNHEY and CDR2 SMNVEV (reference sequence). This CDR3 has 16 residues. The CDR3 reads CASSFRGGPRVEGYTF. CDR3 coding DNA: TGTGCCAGCAGTTTTAGAGGGGGCCCCCGGGTAGAGGGCTACACCTTC.

In its sample, this clone was seen a few times. The chain has TRBV6-1 and TRBJ2-5, with D unclear. Trimming pared 1 base from V and 5 bases from J, leaving 5 bases between. The CDR3 runs to 12 residues. In germline, CDR1 is MNHNS, CDR2 SASEGT. Written as DNA, the CDR3 is TGTGCCAGCAGTGAAGTATGGGAGACCCAGTACTTC. This encodes CASSEVWETQYF.

The V and J genes are TRBV7-9 and TRBJ1-4; weak D call: TRBD1 (5 bases). V dropped 8 bases and J dropped 7 bases, with 14 bases sitting between them. Germline CDR1 reads SEHNR; CDR2 reads FQNEAQ (reference sequence). The CDR3 contains 13 residues. CDR3 DNA: TGTGCCAGCGGCGGGGACCAGGGTGAAAAACTGTTTTTT. This gives the protein CASGGDQGEKLFF. The full variable domain, rest sourced from reference TRBV7-9 and TRBJ1-4, is DTGVSQNPRHKITKRGQNVTFRCDPISEHNRLYWYRQTLGQGPEFLTYFQNEAQLEKSRLLSDRFSAERPKGSFSTLEIQRTEQGDSAMYLCASGGDQGEKLFFGSGTQLSVL.

This clone turned up a few times. The chain recombines TRBV28 with TRBJ2-5; no firm D call. With 8 bases removed from V and 7 bases from J, the gap between germline ends came to 11 bases. This CDR3 is 11 amino acids long. Germline V gene data show CDR1 as MDHEN and CDR2 as SYDVKM. The CDR3 sequence: CASSHEATQYF. Here the CDR3 DNA reads TGTGCCAGCTCCCATGAGGCGACCCAGTACTTC.

Only a few counts were recorded for this clone. The rearrangement uses TRBV6-5 and TRBJ2-7; 8 nucleotides agree with TRBD2. Losses at the gene ends were 0 bases for V and 3 bases for J; bases not matched to a gene: 4. The germline V gene encodes CDR1 MNHEY and CDR2 SVGAGI. The CDR3 totals 15 residues. The CDR3, as DNA: TGTGCCAGCAGTTACTCCGGGAGGGCCTTCTACGAGCAGTACTTC. It is translated as CASSYSGRAFYEQYF.

There are a few counts of this clone. The rearrangement links TRBV19 to TRBJ2-6; perhaps TRBD1 as D (5 bases). Between the trimmed V and J ends, which lost 4 bases and 0 bases, there was a span of 10 bases. CDR3 length equals 16 residues. In germline, CDR1 is LNHDA, CDR2 SQIVND (reference sequence). Written as DNA, the CDR3 is TGTGCCAGTAGTAAAGGACACATCTCTGGGGCCAACGTCCTGACTTTC. It encodes CASSKGHISGANVLTF. Combining the CDR3 with reference TRBV19 and TRBJ2-6 gives the whole variable domain DGGITQSPKYLFRKEGQNVTLSCEQNLNHDAMYWYRQDPGQGLRLIYYSQIVNDFQKGDIAEGYSVSREKKESFPLTVTSAQKNPTAFYLCASSKGHISGANVLTFGAGSRLTVL.

The rearrangement uses TRBV28 and TRBJ1-5, with D hard to call. This CDR3 has 16 residues. The V gene lost 5 bases and the J gene lost 5 bases, with 19 bases spanning the gap. The germline CDR1 and CDR2 sequences are MDHEN and SYDVKM. Here the CDR3 reads CASSLAGTGDYQPQHF. Written as DNA, the CDR3 is TGTGCCAGCAGTCTAGCAGGAACCGGGGATTATCAGCCCCAGCATTTT.

Of note for this clone: It may be a read error: a sequence one base away is much more abundant. This chain joins TRBV5-4 and TRBJ2-3; 13 bases match TRBD2. J lost 3 bases, V lost 0 bases, and 4 bases had no gene match. CDR3 length: 17 residues. CDR1 is SGHNT, CDR2 YYREEE, per germline (reference sequence). Written as DNA, the CDR3 is TGTGCCAGCAGCTTGGCGGCGGGACTAGCGGGAACAGATACGCAGTATTTT. Its protein is CASSLAAGLAGTDTQYF.

CDR3 nucleotides: TGTGCCAGCAGCACCACTAGCGGGACGTACAATGAGCAGTTCTTC. Encoded protein: CASSTTSGTYNEQFF. The chain combines TRBV9 with TRBJ2-1; TRBD2 aligns across 10 bases. V shed 4 bases and J 4 bases; nucleotides not matched to a gene: 5. The V gene's germline CDR1 is SGDLS and CDR2 YYNGEE. This CDR3 is built from 15 residues. The complete variable domain, with remaining parts taken from reference TRBV9 and TRBJ2-1, reads DSGVTQTPKHLITATGQRVTLRCSPRSGDLSVYWYQQSLDQGLQFLIQYYNGEERAKGNILERFSAQQFPDLHSELNLSSLELGDSALYFCASSTTSGTYNEQFFGPGTRLTVL.

This clone was detected only a few times. This chain connects TRBV11-2 to TRBJ2-2, with D possibly matching TRBD2 (6 bases). Trimming removed 3 bases at V and 5 bases at J, with 10 bases between. The CDR3 loop spans 14 amino acids. Germline assignment: CDR1 SGHAT and CDR2 FQNNGV. The CDR3 region has the DNA TGTGCCAGCAGCTTTGACGGGAGTACCGGGGAGCTGTTTTTT. Translating it yields CASSFDGSTGELFF.

This clone was counted between two and nine times. The rearrangement links TRBV18 to TRBJ2-1; the D gene is possibly TRBD2 (5 bases). CDR3 length equals 12 residues. Germline assignment: CDR1 KGHSH and CDR2 LQKENI. V was clipped by 1 base and J by 13 bases, with 11 bases between them. CDR3 DNA: TGTGCCAGCTCACCACTAGCGCCCAGCCAGTTCTTC. Its protein product is CASSPLAPSQFF.

This rearrangement joins TRBV5-8 to TRBJ1-2; D is perhaps TRBD1 (6 bases). The CDR3 covers 15 residues. Germline CDR1 SGHTS, CDR2 YDEGEE. V lost 0 bases, J lost 3 bases, and 12 bases lay in between. The CDR3 reads CASSLGTGTDYGYTF. The CDR3 DNA reads as TGTGCCAGCAGCTTGGGTACAGGGACGGACTATGGCTACACCTTC.

V is TRBV5-1 and J is TRBJ2-3, with TRBD1 matching 8 bases. V lost 5 bases, J lost 4 bases, and 6 bases stayed unmatched. This CDR3 has 14 amino acids. CDR1 and CDR2 from the germline V gene are SGHRS and YFSETQ. The CDR3 DNA reads as TGCGCCAGCAGAGAACAGGGACAGGCAGATACGCAGTATTTT. It codes for CASREQGQADTQYF. The full variable domain, in which reference TRBV5-1 and TRBJ2-3 provide the parts outside the CDR3, is KAGVTQTPRYLIKTRGQQVTLSCSPISGHRSVSWYQQTPGQGLQFLFEYFSETQRNKGNFPGRFSGRQFSNSRSEMNVSTLELGDSALYLCASREQGQADTQYFGPGTRLTVL.

As for this clone: The same CDR3 also results from other DNA sequences found in this sample. This sequence joins TRBV9 and TRBJ1-1; the D is unclear. From germline, CDR1 is SGDLS and CDR2 YYNGEE. V lost 0 bases, J lost 4 bases, and 10 bases lay in between. The CDR3 totals 14 residues. In DNA, the CDR3 is TGTGCCAGCAGCGTAGTTGGAGGTTTCACTGAAGCTTTCTTT. Amino acid sequence: CASSVVGGFTEAFF.

The CDR3 DNA reads as TGCGCCAGCAGCTTTGACAGGCAAGGAGCTTTCTTT. Translating gives CASSFDRQGAFF. The chain combines TRBV5-1 with TRBJ1-1, with TRBD1 as a possible D gene (6 bases). V lost 2 bases and J 10 bases, leaving 12 bases between the germline ends. Per germline, CDR1 SGHRS and CDR2 YFSETQ. CDR3 length equals 12 residues. Combining the CDR3 with reference TRBV5-1 and TRBJ1-1 gives the whole variable domain KAGVTQTPRYLIKTRGQQVTLSCSPISGHRSVSWYQQTPGQGLQFLFEYFSETQRNKGNFPGRFSGRQFSNSRSEMNVSTLELGDSALYLCASSFDRQGAFFGQGTRLTVV.

The chain couples TRBV9 to TRBJ1-1, with D perhaps TRBD1 (6 bases). Trimming left V 9 bases short and J 0 bases short, with 12 bases between. This CDR3 is 13 amino acids long. Germline lookup yields CDR1 SGDLS and CDR2 YYNGEE. The DNA for the CDR3 is TGTGCCACCTCCAGGGGTATGAACACTGAAGCTTTCTTT. It encodes CATSRGMNTEAFF.

The chain's CDR3 is CASSYRIWTEAFF. The CDR3 DNA follows: TGTGCCAGCAGTTACAGGATTTGGACTGAAGCTTTCTTT. This sequence joins TRBV28 and TRBJ1-1; D perhaps matches TRBD1 (5 bases). Trimming removed 4 bases from V and 5 bases from J, with 11 bases in between. Germline V gene lookup returns CDR1 MDHEN and CDR2 SYDVKM. The CDR3 has 13 amino acids.

This chain links TRBV15 with TRBJ1-1; maybe TRBD1 (5 bases). CDR1 LNHNV and CDR2 YYDKDF come from the germline V gene (reference sequence). V lost 3 bases, J lost 4 bases, and 12 bases lay in between. The CDR3 has 14 residues. The CDR3 region has the DNA TGTGCCACCAGCAGGCGCGGTGGGGGCACTGAAGCTTTCTTT. This translates into CATSRRGGGTEAFF. The entire variable domain, with the rest obtained from reference TRBV15 and TRBJ1-1, is as follows: DAMVIQNPRYQVTQFGKPVTLSCSQTLNHNVMYWYQQKSSQAPKLLFHYYDKDFNNEADTPDNFQSRRPNTSFCFLDIRSPGLGDTAMYLCATSRRGGGTEAFFGQGTRLTVV.

The chain carries TRBV10-3 and TRBJ1-3; the D is unclear. CDR1 is ENHRY, CDR2 SYGVKD, per germline. Trimming stripped 7 bases from V and 0 bases from J, with 7 bases between. CDR3 length equals 13 residues. The CDR3 DNA reads TGTGCCATCAATAATATCTCTGGAAACACCATATATTTT. Its translation: CAINNISGNTIYF.

A few counts support this clone. The chain links TRBV7-8 to TRBJ2-5; TRBD2 matches 8 bases. CDR1 is SGHVS and CDR2 is FQNEAQ in the germline V gene. This CDR3 has 14 residues. V lost 5 bases and J lost 2; bases outside the gene matches: 4. The CDR3 spells CASSRGGLQETQYF. Written as DNA, the CDR3 is TGTGCCAGCAGCCGGGGGGGGCTGCAAGAGACCCAGTACTTC.